A selection of T cell receptor beta chains follows, all from one sample in a study of blood T cell repertoires in COVID-19. Clones were sequenced by immunoSEQ multiplex PCR, and TCRdb holds only the in-frame ones, with some missing. The sample holds about 240,000 clones; about 93% are singletons and the top ten take around 0.83%. Sample: peripheral blood. These receptors all come from a man in his thirties or forties with COVID-19, enrolled during active disease. CDR3s include the opening cysteine and the closing phenylalanine or tryptophan. Fields, in order: J gene, clone size, D gene, V gene, CDR3 protein, CDR3 DNA. The D gene is left open where the match is weak. Where a row states a size, it is once, few, many or the class of an expanded clone; other rows omit it.

TRBJ1-1	.	TRBD1	TRBV27	CASSLGTGGTEAFF	TGTGCCAGCAGTTTAGGGACAGGGGGAACTGAAGCTTTCTTT
TRBJ1-4	few	.	TRBV5-1	CASSLEDSRRLFF	TGCGCCAGCAGCCTAGAGGACAGCAGGAGGCTGTTTTTT
TRBJ1-2	.	TRBD1	TRBV29-1	CSVESLTGARGYTF	TGCAGCGTTGAATCCTTGACAGGGGCTCGGGGCTACACCTTC
TRBJ1-3	.	.	TRBV5-4	CASSHGSTVGGNTIYF	TGTGCCAGCAGCCACGGGTCGACAGTGGGGGGAAACACCATATATTTT
TRBJ1-4	.	.	TRBV18	CASSPPLVENEKLFF	TGTGCCAGCTCACCACCGTTGGTAGAGAATGAAAAACTGTTTTTT
TRBJ2-7	.	.	TRBV12-3/TRBV12-4	CASSATGYEQYF	TGTGCCAGCAGTGCCACAGGCTACGAGCAGTACTTC
TRBJ2-7	few	.	TRBV21-1	CASSTGVYEQYF	TGTGCCAGCAGCACAGGGGTCTACGAGCAGTACTTC
TRBJ1-4	once	TRBD1	TRBV6-5	CASWGQGHEKLFF	TGTGCCAGCTGGGGACAGGGTCATGAAAAACTGTTTTTT
TRBJ2-5	.	.	TRBV10-2	CASSGGGLGVLETQYF	TGCGCCAGCAGTGGAGGAGGGTTGGGGGTCTTGGAGACCCAGTACTTC
TRBJ2-6	.	TRBD2	TRBV7-2	CASSFSGGSGANVLTF	TGTGCCAGCAGCTTTAGCGGGGGGTCTGGGGCCAACGTCCTGACTTTC
TRBJ1-5	.	.	TRBV15	CATSRESNTGVGNQPQHF	TGTGCCACCAGCAGAGAATCAAACACAGGAGTGGGCAATCAGCCCCAGCATTTT
TRBJ2-3	.	TRBD2	TRBV9	CASSFPGGYSTDTQYF	TGTGCCAGCAGCTTTCCGGGGGGGTACAGCACAGATACGCAGTATTTT
TRBJ2-3	.	.	TRBV29-1	CSVRLLSTDTQYF	TGCAGCGTTCGACTATTAAGCACAGATACGCAGTATTTT
TRBJ1-6	.	.	TRBV4-1	CASNQRTDYNSPLHF	TGCGCCAGCAACCAACGGACAGATTATAATTCACCCCTCCACTTT
TRBJ2-1	.	TRBD1	TRBV27	CASSSIIGYQGASYNEQFF	TGTGCCAGCAGTTCCATTATAGGATACCAGGGGGCCTCCTACAATGAGCAGTTCTTC
TRBJ1-2	.	TRBD1	TRBV10-2	CASSPTGGYGYTF	TGCGCCAGCAGCCCGACAGGGGGCTATGGCTACACCTTC
TRBJ2-2	.	.	TRBV6-5	CASSYGTTLTGELFF	TGTGCCAGCAGTTACGGGACAACCTTGACCGGGGAGCTGTTTTTT
TRBJ2-7	.	TRBD2	TRBV19	CASSSPTSGGTPYDEQYF	TGTGCCAGTAGTAGCCCCACTAGCGGGGGGACGCCCTACGACGAGCAGTACTTC
TRBJ1-1	.	.	TRBV7-9	CASSFSNTEAFF	TGTGCCAGCAGCTTCTCGAACACTGAAGCTTTCTTT
TRBJ2-7	.	.	TRBV6-2/TRBV6-3	CASSYSGTSTGIYEQYF	TGTGCCAGCAGTTACTCAGGAACTTCAACAGGAATCTACGAGCAGTACTTC
TRBJ2-3	.	.	TRBV7-3	CASSPGTSSTDTQYF	TGTGCCAGCAGCCCCGGGACAAGTAGCACAGATACGCAGTATTTT
TRBJ1-6	once	.	TRBV12-3/TRBV12-4	CASSSANGSPLHF	TGTGCCAGCAGTTCGGCAAACGGGTCACCCCTCCACTTT
TRBJ2-7	.	.	TRBV7-6	CASSSPGHPQAYEQYF	TGTGCCAGCAGCTCCCCCGGACACCCCCAGGCCTACGAGCAGTACTTC
TRBJ2-2	.	.	TRBV18	CASSQGDATGELFF	TGTGCCAGCTCACAAGGAGACGCCACCGGGGAGCTGTTTTTT